A selection of T cell receptor beta chains follows, all from one sample in a study of blood T cell repertoires in COVID-19. Profiled with immunoSEQ multiplex PCR; TCRdb holds only in-frame clones, not every one. This sample has over 250,000 clones, with roughly 90% found just once. The sequenced sample was peripheral blood. Receptors were obtained from a woman in her sixties with acute or convalescent COVID-19. The conserved cysteine and the conserved F or W are not part of the CDR3 here. Part of the rows lack a size; the others show once, few, many or a class for expanded clones.

v_call: TRBV25-1
clone_size: few
cdr3_length: 11
cdr3_aa: ASSNFADYGYT

v_call: TRBV9
clone_size: NA
cdr3_length: 12
cdr3_aa: ASSVVGGVTEAF

v_call: TRBV28
clone_size: NA
cdr3_length: 11
cdr3_aa: ASSLSSFGGYT

v_call: TRBV3-1/TRBV3-2
clone_size: NA
cdr3_length: 14
cdr3_aa: ASSQVGTAGNQPQH

v_call: TRBV7-6
clone_size: NA
cdr3_length: 16
cdr3_aa: ASSPRLAGSANTGELF

v_call: TRBV29-1
clone_size: NA
cdr3_length: 12
cdr3_aa: SVEVREAPDTQY

v_call: TRBV7-6
clone_size: NA
cdr3_length: 14
cdr3_aa: ASTQQGESSYNEQF

v_call: TRBV7-8
clone_size: NA
cdr3_length: 12
cdr3_aa: ASSLETGRGGYT

v_call: TRBV27
clone_size: once
cdr3_length: 12
cdr3_aa: ASRALASYNEQF

v_call: TRBV6-5
clone_size: NA
cdr3_length: 13
cdr3_aa: ASSSLASSYNEQF

v_call: TRBV4-1
clone_size: NA
cdr3_length: 12
cdr3_aa: ASSEEGTSEKLF

v_call: TRBV30
clone_size: NA
cdr3_length: 13
cdr3_aa: AWSVLGQSNQPQH

v_call: TRBV6-5
clone_size: NA
cdr3_length: 13
cdr3_aa: ASREGASGTDTQY

v_call: TRBV11-3
clone_size: once
cdr3_length: 12
cdr3_aa: ASSFTVNTGELF

v_call: TRBV29-1
clone_size: NA
cdr3_length: 10
cdr3_aa: SVEGGAYEQY

v_call: TRBV7-2
clone_size: NA
cdr3_length: 12
cdr3_aa: ASSKAGGPETQY

v_call: TRBV23-1
clone_size: NA
cdr3_length: 15
cdr3_aa: ASSQWEALSSGNTIY

v_call: TRBV28
clone_size: once
cdr3_length: 14
cdr3_aa: ASSSGASGGAGEQY

v_call: TRBV19
clone_size: NA
cdr3_length: 13
cdr3_aa: ASSKELAGYDEQF

v_call: TRBV7-2
clone_size: NA
cdr3_length: 12
cdr3_aa: ASSFGGREETQY

v_call: TRBV28
clone_size: NA
cdr3_length: 13
cdr3_aa: ASRIAERAQETQY

v_call: TRBV5-4
clone_size: once
cdr3_length: 12
cdr3_aa: ASSSGGYGNTIY

v_call: TRBV19
clone_size: NA
cdr3_length: 13
cdr3_aa: ATKSGTAAFYGYT

v_call: TRBV7-2
clone_size: NA
cdr3_length: 12
cdr3_aa: ASSYNRVNQPQH

v_call: TRBV19
clone_size: NA
cdr3_length: 12
cdr3_aa: ASSPGQSTGELF

v_call: TRBV5-5
clone_size: NA
cdr3_length: 13
cdr3_aa: ASSHGLAGEETQY